The 27 T cell receptor beta chains below come from one sample, sequenced in a study of monozygotic twins with cystic fibrosis. Repertoires were generated with immunoSEQ multiplex PCR, while TCRdb's copy carries only in-frame clones and drops some. The sample includes 30,000 to 35,000 clones, approximately 96% of them seen just once. Material for sequencing was blood. The origin of the receptors is a girl aged 2-10 years with cystic fibrosis.

The chain is built from TRBV5-4 and TRBJ1-2, with a possible D match to TRBD1 (6 bases). Germline CDR1 is SGHNT and CDR2 is YYREEE (reference sequence). Trimming shortened V by 4 bases and J by 8 bases, and 12 bases separated the two germline ends. The CDR3 is 12 amino acids. For the CDR3, the DNA is TGTGCCAGCAGCACGAGGACAGTAGGCTACACCTTC. Protein sequence: CASSTRTVGYTF.

This sequence joins TRBV6-5 and TRBJ1-1, with D perhaps TRBD1 (6 bases). The CDR3 is made up of 13 amino acids. V lost 6 bases, J lost 1 base, and 9 bases lay in between. The germline CDR1 and CDR2 sequences are MNHEY and SVGAGI. The CDR3 loop is CASRGTPNTEAFF. For the CDR3, the DNA is TGTGCCAGCAGGGGGACACCGAACACTGAAGCTTTCTTT.

The chain is built from TRBV18 and TRBJ1-2, with D uncertain. The CDR3 has 14 amino acids. Trimming pared 4 bases from V and 5 bases from J, leaving 14 bases between. Germline CDR1 is KGHSH and CDR2 is LQKENI. The CDR3 loop reads CASSLPIRRYGYTF. The DNA of the CDR3 is TGTGCCAGCTCACTTCCGATTAGGAGGTATGGCTACACCTTC.

The rearrangement links TRBV6-1 to TRBJ2-2, with TRBD2 as a possible D gene (6 bases). There are 15 residues in the CDR3. Trimming shortened V by 7 bases and J by 1 base, and 13 bases separated the two germline ends. Germline assignment: CDR1 MNHNS and CDR2 SASEGT. CDR3 region: CASTREPMNTGELFF. The DNA for the CDR3 is TGTGCCAGCACTCGGGAGCCCATGAACACCGGGGAGCTGTTTTTT.

The chain links TRBV5-5 to TRBJ2-1; 11 nucleotides line up with TRBD2. The CDR3 extends over 17 amino acids. The germline V gene has CDR1 SGHKS and CDR2 YYEKEE (reference sequence). Trimming took 1 base from V and 0 from J; bases not matched to a gene: 3. The CDR3 nucleotides are TGTGCCAGCAGCTTGAGACTAGCGGGGAACTCCTACAATGAGCAGTTCTTC. Translation gives CASSLRLAGNSYNEQFF.

The chain has TRBV2 and TRBJ1-6; a possible D gene is TRBD1 (5 bases). The V end was cut by 7 bases, the J end by 5 bases, with 15 bases between. This CDR3 spans 15 amino acids. Germline V gene lookup returns CDR1 SNHLY and CDR2 FYNNEI. Here the CDR3 DNA reads TGTGCCAGCAACTCAGGGCCAGGGAATAATTCACCCCTCCACTTT. Amino acid sequence: CASNSGPGNNSPLHF.

The V call is TRBV28, the J call TRBJ1-6; possibly TRBD1 for D (5 bases). Trimming removed 4 bases from V and 0 bases from J, with 13 bases in between. This CDR3 contains 17 residues. Germline V gene lookup returns CDR1 MDHEN and CDR2 SYDVKM. The CDR3 nucleotides are TGTGCCAGCAGTTGGGGACGGGGGAGCTCCTATAATTCACCCCTCCACTTT. It is translated as CASSWGRGSSYNSPLHF.

The gene calls are TRBV7-9 and TRBJ2-5; 8 positions match TRBD1. Per the germline V gene, CDR1 is SEHNR and CDR2 is FQNEAQ (reference sequence). The CDR3 sequence is 16 residues long. V was clipped by 5 bases and J by 7 bases; unmatched bases: 15. DNA for the CDR3: TGTGCCAGCAGCCTCGCAGGGACAGGTAGATTAAGGACCCAGTACTTC. Its protein is CASSLAGTGRLRTQYF.

The CDR3 DNA is TGTGCCAGCAGAAAAGGACAGGTCCAAGAGACCCAGTACTTC. Translated, it gives CASRKGQVQETQYF. The V and J genes are TRBV6-6 and TRBJ2-5; 7 nucleotides agree with TRBD1. This CDR3 region has 14 residues. The V segment lost 6 bases and the J segment 1 base; nucleotides outside the gene matches: 5. Germline-derived CDR1 and CDR2 are MNHNY and SVGAGI (reference sequence).

This sequence joins TRBV6-5 and TRBJ2-7; possibly TRBD1 for D (5 bases). This CDR3 comprises 13 residues. In germline, CDR1 is MNHEY, CDR2 SVGAGI. Trimming removed 5 bases from V and 7 bases from J, with 15 bases in between. CDR3 nucleotides: TGTGCCAGCAGTCGACCAGGGTCTCGGGAGCAGTACTTC. It yields the protein CASSRPGSREQYF.

The J gene is TRBJ2-1, the V gene TRBV6-5; 10 nucleotides line up with TRBD2. The CDR3 sequence is 14 residues long. Germline V gene data show CDR1 as MNHEY and CDR2 as SVGAGI. J was trimmed by 4 bases and V by 6 bases; bases with no gene match: 3. The CDR3: CASRGTSAYNEQFF. CDR3 nucleotide sequence: TGTGCCAGCAGGGGGACTAGCGCTTACAATGAGCAGTTCTTC.

This chain uses TRBV2 with TRBJ2-7; 7 nucleotides line up with TRBD2. J gave up 6 bases and V 4 bases, and 9 bases lay outside the gene matches. Germline V gives CDR1 SNHLY, CDR2 FYNNEI. The CDR3 sequence is 14 residues long. DNA of the CDR3: TGTGCCAGCAGTGCCGGGACTAATTTTTCCGAGCAGTACTTC. It yields the protein CASSAGTNFSEQYF.

The chain couples TRBV6-5 to TRBJ1-4; possible D gene TRBD1, 6 bases. Trimming removed 5 bases at V and 5 bases at J, with 12 bases between. There are 14 residues in the CDR3. CDR1 MNHEY and CDR2 SVGAGI come from the germline V gene. As DNA, the CDR3 is TGTGCCAGCAGTCCCGGACAGAACAATGAAAAACTGTTTTTT. This sequence encodes CASSPGQNNEKLFF.

The rearrangement uses TRBV5-4 and TRBJ1-1; perhaps TRBD1 as D (6 bases). CDR1 is SGHNT, CDR2 YYREEE, per germline (reference sequence). Trimming shortened V by 2 bases and J by 5 bases, and 16 bases separated the two germline ends. CDR3 size: 15 residues. Written as DNA, the CDR3 is TGTGCCAGCAGCTTTCCGGGCCGAGGGGGGACTGAAGCTTTCTTT. Protein: CASSFPGRGGTEAFF.

This clone has only one observation. This chain connects TRBV14 to TRBJ1-4, with no clear D. The CDR3 has 16 residues. Trimming took off 4 bases at V and 0 bases at J, with 12 bases between the two ends. CDR1 is SGHDN, CDR2 FVKESK, per germline. CDR3 coding DNA: TGTGCCAGCAGCCCCCGTGGGTTCTCAACTAATGAAAAACTGTTTTTT. It translates to CASSPRGFSTNEKLFF.

The chain carries TRBV14 and TRBJ2-7; 7 nucleotides agree with TRBD2. In germline, CDR1 is SGHDN, CDR2 FVKESK. The CDR3 contains 13 residues. Unmatched junction bases numbered 4, after V lost 1 base and J lost 7 bases. CDR3: CASSQVGGSEQYF. The CDR3 DNA reads as TGTGCCAGCAGCCAAGTGGGAGGGAGTGAGCAGTACTTC.

V and J are TRBV6-5 and TRBJ2-1; the match to TRBD2 covers 8 bases. The CDR3 is 13 residues long. Germline-derived CDR1 and CDR2 are MNHEY and SVGAGI. V shed 8 bases and J 8 bases; nucleotides not matched to a gene: 8. CDR3 nucleotide sequence: TGTGCCAGCGGCAGAACTAGCGGCTATGAGCAGTTCTTC. Translating it yields CASGRTSGYEQFF.

The chain employs TRBV9 and TRBJ1-1; D perhaps matches TRBD1 (6 bases). CDR3 length equals 14 residues. Germline V gives CDR1 SGDLS, CDR2 YYNGEE. The V end lost 3 bases, the J end lost 5 bases, and 14 bases lay between the germline ends. CDR3 sequence: CASSAGGGQTEAFF. The CDR3 DNA is TGTGCCAGCAGCGCAGGAGGGGGGCAGACTGAAGCTTTCTTT.

The CDR3 loop reads CSARQKYEQYF. The CDR3 DNA is TGCAGTGCTAGACAAAAATACGAGCAGTACTTC. The rearrangement joins TRBV20-1 to TRBJ2-7; D call uncertain. The V gene's germline CDR1 is DFQATT and CDR2 SNEGSKA (reference sequence). V was trimmed by 2 bases and J by 4 bases, leaving 6 bases between them. CDR3 size: 11 residues.

The V and J genes are TRBV9 and TRBJ2-3, with 7 bases identical to TRBD2. Germline V CDR1 and CDR2: SGDLS, YYNGEE. The CDR3 contains 18 residues. The J segment lost 4 bases and the V segment lost 2 bases, leaving 16 bases of the junction unmatched. Here the CDR3 reads CASSVRLSGGRSADTQYF. The CDR3 DNA sequence: TGTGCCAGCAGCGTGCGCCTCTCGGGCGGGAGAAGCGCAGATACGCAGTATTTT.

V usage is TRBV9 and J usage is TRBJ2-3; tentative D call: TRBD1 (6 bases). The CDR3 covers 14 residues. V was pared by 0 bases and J by 4 bases, with 9 bases between. Germline CDR1 is SGDLS and CDR2 is YYNGEE. The CDR3 sequence is CASSVDRASDTQYF. The CDR3 region has the DNA TGTGCCAGCAGCGTAGACAGGGCCTCAGATACGCAGTATTTT.

The chain has TRBV27 and TRBJ2-2; D gene uncertain. The germline CDR1 and CDR2 sequences are MNHEY and SMNVEV (reference sequence). V was cut by 5 bases and J by 1 base, with 11 bases left in between. The CDR3 contains 15 residues. The CDR3 here is CASSPLGRNTGELFF. The CDR3 DNA reads TGTGCCAGCAGTCCCCTAGGACGGAACACCGGGGAGCTGTTTTTT.

The chain's CDR3 is CASSSGTGGETQYF. DNA for the CDR3: TGCGCCAGCAGCTCCGGGACTGGAGGGGAGACCCAGTACTTC. The chain has TRBV5-1 and TRBJ2-5; TRBD2 is a possible D gene (6 bases). This CDR3 region has 14 residues. Trimming removed 3 bases at V and 5 bases at J, with 14 bases between. Per germline, CDR1 SGHRS and CDR2 YFSETQ.

This CDR3 is CASSESGPNYEQYF. For the CDR3, the DNA is TGCGCCAGCAGCGAATCCGGGCCGAACTACGAGCAGTACTTC. This sequence joins TRBV5-1 and TRBJ2-7; D gene unclear. V was cut by 4 bases and J by 3 bases, with 14 bases left in between. Germline V lookup: CDR1 SGHRS, CDR2 YFSETQ. The CDR3 extends over 14 amino acids. The full variable domain, completed using reference TRBV5-1 and TRBJ2-7, is KAGVTQTPRYLIKTRGQQVTLSCSPISGHRSVSWYQQTPGQGLQFLFEYFSETQRNKGNFPGRFSGRQFSNSRSEMNVSTLELGDSALYLCASSESGPNYEQYFGPGTRLTVT.

The rearrangement uses TRBV6-5 and TRBJ2-7; 9 positions match TRBD2. CDR3 length: 14 amino acids. The junction had 3 bases not matched to a gene; V was cut back by 2 bases and J by 4 bases. Germline assignment: CDR1 MNHEY and CDR2 SVGAGI. The CDR3 reads CASSYRTSVYEQYF. CDR3 bases: TGTGCCAGCAGTTACAGGACTAGCGTTTACGAGCAGTACTTC.

The chain employs TRBV27 and TRBJ1-1, with TRBD1 matching over 7 bases. Germline V gene data show CDR1 as MNHEY and CDR2 as SMNVEV (reference sequence). The trim removed 6 bases at V and 7 bases at J, leaving 23 bases unmatched. This CDR3 comprises 18 residues. CDR3 DNA sequence: TGTGCCAGCAGGCCAAAACAGGGGTCCCCCTGGCTCTATCATGAAGCTTTCTTT. Residues: CASRPKQGSPWLYHEAFF.

V gene TRBV19 combines with J gene TRBJ2-1; D ambiguous. This CDR3 has 14 residues. Germline CDR1 LNHDA, CDR2 SQIVND (reference sequence). Trimming took off 3 bases at V and 4 bases at J, with 10 bases between the two ends. This CDR3 is CASSIIPLYNEQFF. The DNA for the CDR3 is TGTGCCAGTAGTATTATTCCCCTTTACAATGAGCAGTTCTTC.